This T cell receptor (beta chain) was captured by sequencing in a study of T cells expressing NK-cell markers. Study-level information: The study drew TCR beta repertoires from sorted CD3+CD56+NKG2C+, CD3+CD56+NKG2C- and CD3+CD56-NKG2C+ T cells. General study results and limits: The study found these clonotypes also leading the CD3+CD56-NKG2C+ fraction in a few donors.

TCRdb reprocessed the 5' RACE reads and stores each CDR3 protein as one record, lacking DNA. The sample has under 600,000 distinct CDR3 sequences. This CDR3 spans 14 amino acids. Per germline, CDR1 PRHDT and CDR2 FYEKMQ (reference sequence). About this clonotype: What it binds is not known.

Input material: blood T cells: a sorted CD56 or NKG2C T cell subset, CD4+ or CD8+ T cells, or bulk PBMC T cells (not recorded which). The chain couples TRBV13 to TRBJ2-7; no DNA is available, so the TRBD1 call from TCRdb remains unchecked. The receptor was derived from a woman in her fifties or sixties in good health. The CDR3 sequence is CASSLRLAGPEQYF.